This TCR beta chain was sequenced during a study of T cell responses to AZD1222 COVID-19 vaccine. V dropped 8 bases and J dropped 0 bases, with 14 bases sitting between them. The germline V gene encodes CDR1 MNHEY and CDR2 SMNVEV (reference sequence). The CDR3 loop spans 15 amino acids. Measured with immunoSEQ multiplex PCR; TCRdb has only the in-frame clones, and not every one. The repertoire includes about 86,000 clones, roughly 90% of them detected once, and 4.5% to 6% sits in the top ten. This chain uses TRBV27 with TRBJ2-1; the D call may be TRBD1 or TRBD2 (5 bases each). Sequenced material: peripheral blood, taken on day 0 of AZD1222 vaccination. The TCR was taken from an adult in good health. In DNA form, the CDR3 reads TGTGCCAGCGCGAAAGGGACGGTCTCCTACAATGAGCAGTTCTTC. Its protein is CASAKGTVSYNEQFF.